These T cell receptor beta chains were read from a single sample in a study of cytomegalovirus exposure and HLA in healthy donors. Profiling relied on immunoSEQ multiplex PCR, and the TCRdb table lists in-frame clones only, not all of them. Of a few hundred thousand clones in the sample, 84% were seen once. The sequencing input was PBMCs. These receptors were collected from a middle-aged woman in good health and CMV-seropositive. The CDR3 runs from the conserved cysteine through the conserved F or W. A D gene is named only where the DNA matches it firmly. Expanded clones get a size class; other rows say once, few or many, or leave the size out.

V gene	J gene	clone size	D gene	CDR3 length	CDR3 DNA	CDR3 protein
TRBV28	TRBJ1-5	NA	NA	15	TGTGCCAGCAGTTCAAGAGGGGAGGGCAATCAGCCCCAGCATTTT	CASSSRGEGNQPQHF
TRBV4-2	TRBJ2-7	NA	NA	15	TGTGCCAGCAGCCAAGATTGGCGGGCGACCTACGAGCAGTACTTC	CASSQDWRATYEQYF
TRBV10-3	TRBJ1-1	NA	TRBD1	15	TGTGCCATCAAAACGGACAGGGGGCCTGGATCTGAAGCTTTCTTT	CAIKTDRGPGSEAFF
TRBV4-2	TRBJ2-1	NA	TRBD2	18	TGTGCCAGCAGCCAAGATCAGGGGACTAGCGGGAGTTACAATGAGCAGTTCTTC	CASSQDQGTSGSYNEQFF
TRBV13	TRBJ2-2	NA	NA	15	TGTGCCAGCAGCTTAGGCTTCCTCAACACCGGGGAGCTGTTTTTT	CASSLGFLNTGELFF
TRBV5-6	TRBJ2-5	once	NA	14	TGTGCCAGCAGCCCTCGCAGGGGCCGGGAGACCCAGTACTTC	CASSPRRGRETQYF
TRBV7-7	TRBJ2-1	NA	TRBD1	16	TGTGCTAGCGGGCCGCTTAGAGGACAGGGGGACCATGAGCAGTTCTTC	CASGPLRGQGDHEQFF
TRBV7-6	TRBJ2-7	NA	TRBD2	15	TGTGCCAGCAGCTTGCGGGAGGAATTGTTTTACGAGCAGTACTTC	CASSLREELFYEQYF
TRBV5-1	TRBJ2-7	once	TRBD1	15	TGCGCCAGCAGCCCGCTGGACAGGTTTTCACACGAGCAGTACTTC	CASSPLDRFSHEQYF
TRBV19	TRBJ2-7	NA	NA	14	TGTGCCAGTAGTATAATTGGACTGGGTCACGAGCAGTACTTC	CASSIIGLGHEQYF
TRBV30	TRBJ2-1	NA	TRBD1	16	TGTGCCTGGAGTCTAACTCCGGGACAGAGATACAATGAGCAGTTCTTC	CAWSLTPGQRYNEQFF
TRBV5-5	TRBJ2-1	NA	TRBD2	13	TGTGCCAGCACCCTCTCCGGGGGGAATGAGCAGTTCTTC	CASTLSGGNEQFF
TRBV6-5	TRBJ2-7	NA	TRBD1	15	TGTGCCAGCAGCGCCGGGACAGTTGGGGCCTACGAGCAGTACTTC	CASSAGTVGAYEQYF
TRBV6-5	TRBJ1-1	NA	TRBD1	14	TGTGCCAGCAGTCGGGACAGGGTGCACACTGAAGCTTTCTTT	CASSRDRVHTEAFF
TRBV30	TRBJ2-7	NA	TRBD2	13	TGTGCCTGGATGGGGCGGGAGGGGTACGAGCAGTACTTC	CAWMGREGYEQYF
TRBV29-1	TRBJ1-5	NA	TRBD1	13	TGCAGCGTGTCGACAGGGGTCTATCAGCCCCAGCATTTT	CSVSTGVYQPQHF
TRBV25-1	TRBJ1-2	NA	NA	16	TGTGCCAGCAGTGGAACAGGAGCCCGGGCGGCGAGTGGCTACACCTTC	CASSGTGARAASGYTF